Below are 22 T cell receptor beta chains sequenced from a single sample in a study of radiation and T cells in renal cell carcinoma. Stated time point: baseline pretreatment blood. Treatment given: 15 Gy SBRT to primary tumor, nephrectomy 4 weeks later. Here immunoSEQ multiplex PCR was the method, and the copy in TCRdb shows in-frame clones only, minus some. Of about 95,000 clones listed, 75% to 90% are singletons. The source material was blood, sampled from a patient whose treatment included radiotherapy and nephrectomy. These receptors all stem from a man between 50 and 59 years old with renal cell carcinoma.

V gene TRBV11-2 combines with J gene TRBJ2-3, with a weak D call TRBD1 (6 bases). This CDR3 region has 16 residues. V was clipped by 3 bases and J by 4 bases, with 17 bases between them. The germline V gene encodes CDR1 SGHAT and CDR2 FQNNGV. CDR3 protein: CASSFRRTGRADTQYF. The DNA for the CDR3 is TGTGCCAGCAGCTTCCGCCGCACAGGGCGAGCAGATACGCAGTATTTT.

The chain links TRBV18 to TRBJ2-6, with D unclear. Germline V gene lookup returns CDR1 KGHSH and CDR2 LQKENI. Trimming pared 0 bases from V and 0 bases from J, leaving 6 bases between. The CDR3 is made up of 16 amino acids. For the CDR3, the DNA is TGTGCCAGCTCACCACCGTGGGGCTCTGGGGCCAACGTCCTGACTTTC. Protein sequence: CASSPPWGSGANVLTF.

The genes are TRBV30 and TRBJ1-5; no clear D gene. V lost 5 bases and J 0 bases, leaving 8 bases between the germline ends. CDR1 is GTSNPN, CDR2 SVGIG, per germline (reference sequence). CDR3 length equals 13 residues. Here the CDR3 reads CAWGTNSNQPQHF. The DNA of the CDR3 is TGTGCCTGGGGAACTAATAGCAATCAGCCCCAGCATTTT.

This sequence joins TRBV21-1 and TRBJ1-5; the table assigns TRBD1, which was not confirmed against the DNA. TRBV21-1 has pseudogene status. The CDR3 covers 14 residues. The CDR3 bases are TGTGCCAGCAGCGCCTCCCGCTCCAGTCAGCCCCAGCATTTT. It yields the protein CASSASRSSQPQHF.

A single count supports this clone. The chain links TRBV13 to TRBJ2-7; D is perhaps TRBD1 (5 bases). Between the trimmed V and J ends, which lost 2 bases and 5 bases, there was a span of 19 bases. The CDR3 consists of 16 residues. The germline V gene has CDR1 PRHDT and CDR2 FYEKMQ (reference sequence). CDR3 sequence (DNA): TGTGCCAGCAGCTTATCGGGTATTAGGGGCGTCGACGAGCAGTACTTC. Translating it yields CASSLSGIRGVDEQYF.

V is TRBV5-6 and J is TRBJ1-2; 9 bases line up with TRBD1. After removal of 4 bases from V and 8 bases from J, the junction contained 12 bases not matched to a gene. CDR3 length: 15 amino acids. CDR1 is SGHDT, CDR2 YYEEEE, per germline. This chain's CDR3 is CASSPGDRVTGGYTF. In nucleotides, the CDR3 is TGTGCCAGCAGCCCCGGGGACAGGGTAACGGGAGGCTACACCTTC. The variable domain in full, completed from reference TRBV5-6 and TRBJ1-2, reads DAGVTQSPTHLIKTRGQQVTLRCSPKSGHDTVSWYQQALGQGPQFIFQYYEEEERQRGNFPDRFSGHQFPNYSSELNVNALLLGDSALYLCASSPGDRVTGGYTFGSGTRLTVV.

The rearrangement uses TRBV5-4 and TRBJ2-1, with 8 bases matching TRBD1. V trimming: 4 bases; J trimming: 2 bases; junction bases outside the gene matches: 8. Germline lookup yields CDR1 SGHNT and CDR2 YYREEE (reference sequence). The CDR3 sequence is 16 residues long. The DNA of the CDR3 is TGTGCCAGCAGCAGGTCCGGGACAGGAGCCTACAATGAGCAGTTCTTC. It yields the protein CASSRSGTGAYNEQFF.

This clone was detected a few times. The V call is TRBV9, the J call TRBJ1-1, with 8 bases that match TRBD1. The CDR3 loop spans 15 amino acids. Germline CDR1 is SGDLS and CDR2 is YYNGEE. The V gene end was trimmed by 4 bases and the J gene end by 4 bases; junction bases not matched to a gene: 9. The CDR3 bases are TGTGCCAGCAGCACCCTCGGACAGGGTGGCACTGAAGCTTTCTTT. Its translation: CASSTLGQGGTEAFF. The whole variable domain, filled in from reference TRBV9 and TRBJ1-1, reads DSGVTQTPKHLITATGQRVTLRCSPRSGDLSVYWYQQSLDQGLQFLIQYYNGEERAKGNILERFSAQQFPDLHSELNLSSLELGDSALYFCASSTLGQGGTEAFFGQGTRLTVV.

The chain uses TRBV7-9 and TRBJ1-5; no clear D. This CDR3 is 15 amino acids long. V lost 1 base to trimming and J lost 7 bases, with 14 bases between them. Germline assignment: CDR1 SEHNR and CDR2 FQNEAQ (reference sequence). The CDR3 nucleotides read TGTGCCAGCAGCTTAGACGCGGTCAGCGGGCAGCCCCAGCATTTT. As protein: CASSLDAVSGQPQHF.

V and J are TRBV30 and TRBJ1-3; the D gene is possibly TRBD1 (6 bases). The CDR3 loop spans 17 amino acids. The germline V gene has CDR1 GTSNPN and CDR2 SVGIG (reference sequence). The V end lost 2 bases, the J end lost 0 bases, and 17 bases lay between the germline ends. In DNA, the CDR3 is TGTGCCTGGAGTATCCCGGGACATCCCGGCTCTGGAAACACCATATATTTT. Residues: CAWSIPGHPGSGNTIYF.

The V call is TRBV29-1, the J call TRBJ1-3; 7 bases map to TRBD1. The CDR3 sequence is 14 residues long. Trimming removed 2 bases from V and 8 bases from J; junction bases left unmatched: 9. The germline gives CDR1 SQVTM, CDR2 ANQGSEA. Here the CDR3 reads CSVELDRAGDTIYF. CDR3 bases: TGCAGCGTTGAACTCGACAGGGCGGGGGACACCATATATTTT. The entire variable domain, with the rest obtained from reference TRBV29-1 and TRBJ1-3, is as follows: SAVISQKPSRDICQRGTSLTIQCQVDSQVTMMFWYRQQPGQSLTLIATANQGSEATYESGFVIDKFPISRPNLTFSTLTVSNMSPEDSSIYLCSVELDRAGDTIYFGEGSWLTVV.

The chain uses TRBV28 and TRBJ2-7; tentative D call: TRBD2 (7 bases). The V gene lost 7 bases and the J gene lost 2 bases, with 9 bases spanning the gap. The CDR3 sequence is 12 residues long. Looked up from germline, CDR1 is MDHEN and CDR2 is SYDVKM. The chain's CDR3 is CASTGGPYEQYF. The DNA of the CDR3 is TGTGCCAGCACGGGGGGCCCCTACGAGCAGTACTTC.

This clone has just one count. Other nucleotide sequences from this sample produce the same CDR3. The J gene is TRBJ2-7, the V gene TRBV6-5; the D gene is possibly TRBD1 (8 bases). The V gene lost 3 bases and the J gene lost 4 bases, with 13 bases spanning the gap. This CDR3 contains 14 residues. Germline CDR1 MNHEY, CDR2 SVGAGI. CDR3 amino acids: CASSYSQGGYEQYF. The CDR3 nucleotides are TGTGCCAGCAGTTATTCACAGGGGGGGTACGAGCAGTACTTC.

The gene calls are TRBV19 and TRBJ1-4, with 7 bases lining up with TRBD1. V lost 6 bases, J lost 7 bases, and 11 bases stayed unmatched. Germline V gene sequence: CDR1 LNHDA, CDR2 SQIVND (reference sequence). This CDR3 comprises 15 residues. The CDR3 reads CASSSTGELFEKLFF. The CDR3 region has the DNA TGTGCCAGTAGCTCAACAGGGGAGCTGTTTGAAAAACTGTTTTTT.

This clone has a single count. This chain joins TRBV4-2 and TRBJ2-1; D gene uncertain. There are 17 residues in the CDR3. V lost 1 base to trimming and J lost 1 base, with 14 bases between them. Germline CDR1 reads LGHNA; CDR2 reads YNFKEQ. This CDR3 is CASSQVVSAESYNEQFF. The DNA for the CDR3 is TGTGCCAGCAGCCAAGTGGTTTCGGCGGAGTCCTACAATGAGCAGTTCTTC.

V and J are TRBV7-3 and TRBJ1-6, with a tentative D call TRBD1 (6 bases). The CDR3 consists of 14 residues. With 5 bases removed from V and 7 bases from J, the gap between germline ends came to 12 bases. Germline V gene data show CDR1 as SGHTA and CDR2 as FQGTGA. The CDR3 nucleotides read TGTGCCAGCAGCACCGGACAGATGAATTCACCCCTCCACTTT. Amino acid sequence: CASSTGQMNSPLHF.

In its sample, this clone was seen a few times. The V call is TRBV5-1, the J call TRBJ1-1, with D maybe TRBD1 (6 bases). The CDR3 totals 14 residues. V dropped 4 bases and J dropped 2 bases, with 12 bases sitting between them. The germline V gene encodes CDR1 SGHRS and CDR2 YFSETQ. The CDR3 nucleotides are TGCGCCAGCAGCGATCTACAGGGAAACACTGAAGCTTTCTTT. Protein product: CASSDLQGNTEAFF.

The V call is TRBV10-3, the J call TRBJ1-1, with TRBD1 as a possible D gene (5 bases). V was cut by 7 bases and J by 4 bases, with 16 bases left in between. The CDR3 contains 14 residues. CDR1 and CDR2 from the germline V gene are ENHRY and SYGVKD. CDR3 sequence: CAINRGIQGTEAFF. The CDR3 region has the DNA TGTGCCATCAATCGGGGGATCCAGGGCACTGAAGCTTTCTTT.

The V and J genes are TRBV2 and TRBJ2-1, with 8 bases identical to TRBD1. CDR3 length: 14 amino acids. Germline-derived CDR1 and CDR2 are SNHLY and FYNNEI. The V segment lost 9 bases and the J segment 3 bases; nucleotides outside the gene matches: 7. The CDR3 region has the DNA TGTGCCAGAGGACAGGGACCTTACTACAATGAGCAGTTCTTC. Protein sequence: CARGQGPYYNEQFF. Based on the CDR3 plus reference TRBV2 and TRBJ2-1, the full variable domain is EPEVTQTPSHQVTQMGQEVILRCVPISNHLYFYWYRQILGQKVEFLVSFYNNEISEKSEIFDDQFSVERPDGSNFTLKIRSTKLEDSAMYFCARGQGPYYNEQFFGPGTRLTVL.

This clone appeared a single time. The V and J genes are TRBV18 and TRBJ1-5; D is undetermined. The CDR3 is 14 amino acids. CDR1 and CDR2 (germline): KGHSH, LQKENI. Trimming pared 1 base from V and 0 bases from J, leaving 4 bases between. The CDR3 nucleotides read TGTGCCAGCTCACCACTGGATAGCAATCAGCCCCAGCATTTT. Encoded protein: CASSPLDSNQPQHF.

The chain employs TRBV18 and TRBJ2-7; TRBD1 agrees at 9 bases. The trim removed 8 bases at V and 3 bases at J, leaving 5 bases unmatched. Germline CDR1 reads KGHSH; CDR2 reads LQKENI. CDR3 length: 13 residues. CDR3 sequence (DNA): TGTGCCAGCGGGGGACAGGGAGGCTACGAGCAGTACTTC. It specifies CASGGQGGYEQYF.

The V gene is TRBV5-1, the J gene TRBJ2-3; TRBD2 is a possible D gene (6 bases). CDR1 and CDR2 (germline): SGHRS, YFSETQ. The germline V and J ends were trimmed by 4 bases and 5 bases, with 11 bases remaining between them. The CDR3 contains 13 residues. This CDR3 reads CASSGLHGDTQYF. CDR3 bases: TGCGCCAGCAGCGGACTACACGGAGATACGCAGTATTTT.